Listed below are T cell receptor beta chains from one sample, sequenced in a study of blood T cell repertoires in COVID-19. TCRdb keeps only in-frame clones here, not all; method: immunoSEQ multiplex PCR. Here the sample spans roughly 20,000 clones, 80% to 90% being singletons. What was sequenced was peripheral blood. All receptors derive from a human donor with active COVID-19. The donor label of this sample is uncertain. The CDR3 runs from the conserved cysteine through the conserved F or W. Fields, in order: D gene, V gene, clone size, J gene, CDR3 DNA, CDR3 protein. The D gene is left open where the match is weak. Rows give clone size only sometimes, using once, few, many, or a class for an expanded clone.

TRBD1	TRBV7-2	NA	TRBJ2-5	TGTGCCAGCAGCTTATTCAGGGGGCTTGAAGAGACCCAGTACTTC	CASSLFRGLEETQYF
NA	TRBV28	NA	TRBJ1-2	TGTGCCAGCAACCGTCAGGGCTATGGCTACACCTTC	CASNRQGYGYTF
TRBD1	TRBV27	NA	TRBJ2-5	TGTGCCAGCAGTTTAGGGGACAGGGGGCGAGGAGGGACCCAGTACTTC	CASSLGDRGRGGTQYF
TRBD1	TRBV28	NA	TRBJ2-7	TGTGCCAGCACCCCAGGGGCAGGGGGATCCTACGAGCAGTACTTC	CASTPGAGGSYEQYF
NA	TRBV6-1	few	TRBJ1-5	TGTGCCAGCAGTGATATGCAGGTTTCAATTCTGCATTTT	CASSDMQVSILHF
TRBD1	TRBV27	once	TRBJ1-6	TGTGCCAGCAGTTTAGACAGGGGGTTTTCACCCCTCCACTTT	CASSLDRGFSPLHF
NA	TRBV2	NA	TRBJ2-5	TGTGCCAGCAGTGCACAGGGACAAGAGACCCAGTACTTC	CASSAQGQETQYF
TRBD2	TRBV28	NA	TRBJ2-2	TGTGCCAGCAGAGAAAGCGGGAGAGCTGACACCGGGGAGCTGTTTTTT	CASRESGRADTGELFF
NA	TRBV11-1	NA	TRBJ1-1	TGTGCCAGCAGCTTAGATCAGACAGGGAACACTGAAGCTTTCTTT	CASSLDQTGNTEAFF
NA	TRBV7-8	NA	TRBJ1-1	TGTGCCAGCAGCTTAGTGAGACAAGGTGAAGCTTTCTTT	CASSLVRQGEAFF
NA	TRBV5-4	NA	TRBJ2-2	TGTGCCAGCAGCTACCCAGGGGCCGGGGAGCTGTTTTTT	CASSYPGAGELFF
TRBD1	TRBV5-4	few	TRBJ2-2	TGTGCCAGCAGTCCGACAGGGGGTGGTACCGGGGAGCTGTTTTTT	CASSPTGGGTGELFF
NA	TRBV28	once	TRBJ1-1	TGTGCCAGCAGTTTTTCTGGACTTAACACTGAAGCTTTCTTT	CASSFSGLNTEAFF
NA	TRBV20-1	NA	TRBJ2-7	TGCAGTGCTAGTCAGTCCTACGAGCAGTACTTC	CSASQSYEQYF
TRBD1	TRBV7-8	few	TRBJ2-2	TGTGCCAGCAGAGAAGGGACAGCGAACACCGGGGAGCTGTTTTTT	CASREGTANTGELFF
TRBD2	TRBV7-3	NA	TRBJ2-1	TGTGCCAGCAGCTCTCTAGCGGGAGCACCAAATGAGCAGTTCTTC	CASSSLAGAPNEQFF
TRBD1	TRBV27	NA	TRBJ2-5	TGTGCCACGAGGACAGGGGGGGCCGAGACCCAGTACTTC	CATRTGGAETQYF
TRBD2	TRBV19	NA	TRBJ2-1	TGTGCCAGTAGCGCAGTAGCGGGGGGGAACAATGAGCAGTTCTTC	CASSAVAGGNNEQFF
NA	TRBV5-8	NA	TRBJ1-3	TGTGCCAGCAGCTCCGTTTCCCTCTCTGGAAACACCATATATTTT	CASSSVSLSGNTIYF
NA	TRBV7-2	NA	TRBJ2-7	TGTGCCAGCAGCGAGTCCGTCGAGCAGTACTTC	CASSESVEQYF
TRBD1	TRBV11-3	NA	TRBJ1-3	TGTGCCAGCAGCCCGACAGGGGGCCTCGGAAACACCATATATTTT	CASSPTGGLGNTIYF
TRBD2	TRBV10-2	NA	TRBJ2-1	TGCGCCAGCAGTGATGGCGGGGGACCTTACAATGAGCAGTTCTTC	CASSDGGGPYNEQFF